This T cell receptor (beta chain) was recovered during a study of T cells after yellow fever vaccination. Study results and caveats: Once the booster was given, most primary-vaccination clones reappeared, at around 96% for CD4 and over 75% for CD8. The secondary response showed a weaker magnitude and a faster peak, day 5 versus 15. Clonotypes shared by both compartments, CD4 and CD8, made up a small share.

A 5'RACE template-switching step, the method used to make TCR cDNA, added a universal primer site and UMIs. In TCRdb, the 5' RACE reads were re-called with MiXCR into one record per CDR3 protein. The sample records a few hundred thousand distinct CDR3 sequences, roughly 5.6% being singletons. There are many counts of this clonotype. Its cognate antigen is unknown. With 0 bases removed from V and 11 bases from J, the gap between germline ends came to 15 bases. Germline CDR1 is SGHRS and CDR2 is YFSETQ. The CDR3 has 14 residues. The sample was CD4+ T cells sorted from PBMCs, taken on the day of the yellow fever booster vaccination. This chain connects TRBV5-1 to TRBJ2-1; D possibly corresponds to TRBD2 (5 bases). This receptor was taken from a man younger than 35 who received the YFV17D yellow fever vaccine. The CDR3 bases are TGCGCCAGCAGCTTGGAGGTATCCACGGGGAAGCAGTTCTTC. It yields the protein CASSLEVSTGKQFF.